This T cell receptor (beta chain) originates from a study of blood T cell repertoires in COVID-19 (dated by TCRdb to between 2020 and 2021). Regarding the study in general: Samples covering the acute and convalescent phases of COVID-19 were provided by collaborators in the United States, Italy and Spain. The prospective study material was composed of cDNA or gDNA derived from T cells, B-cell-depleted T cells, or PBMCs. Deeply sampled blood TCRbeta repertoires from subjects exposed to, actively infected with, or recovered from COVID-19 were included in the dataset. A freely available public database, intended as a resource for researchers studying the immune response to SARS-CoV-2, is where the repertoires were released. Samples came from the ongoing ImmuneRACE study (first 160 participants) plus 1,254 subjects from 6 global collaborators. Nearly every sample came with metadata listing a de-identified subject ID, COVID-19 status, age in years and sex. Where available, HLA class I and class II types were taken from metadata supplied by the sample provider and were not determined by assay-based typing.

Whole blood was collected in K2EDTA tubes by collaborating institutions according to the institutions' own protocols. Collaborator samples were shipped for TCRbeta analysis as frozen whole blood, isolated PBMCs, or DNA extracted from either sample type. TCRbeta CDR3 regions were amplified from genomic DNA by means of the immunoSEQ Assay, a bias-controlled multiplex PCR. Per the authors' processing: The number of nucleated cells in each sample was estimated by amplification of reference gene primers within the assay. To quantify the absolute abundance of each unique TCRbeta CDR3 rearrangement, sequence reads were collapsed and filtered. Productive Simpson clonality was computed per sample as the square root of Simpson's diversity index over productive rearrangements. Here the immuneACCESS table is served through TCRdb, limited to in-frame sequences with V and J called. Missing clones are a known gap in these copies; in checked studies unresolved V genes cover under half, and the rest lacks a known reason. That table furnishes V, J and clone size, whereas the DNA furnished D and trimming. The sample table records around 140,000 clones; 88% of these occur just once. 1.5% to 2% of the sample comes from the top ten.

V is pruned by 3 bases and J by 6 bases, leaving 4 bases of the junction without a gene match. Including the terminal cysteine and phenylalanine, the CDR3 comprises 14 residues. The CDR3 DNA has 42 bases and is translated from base 1. Taken from the germline V gene (reference sequence), the CDR1 and CDR2 loops are LNHDA and SQIVND. A remark on this clone: There is no known antigen for this receptor. No clone much larger than this one lies a single base away; base qualities are absent. The sample carries other DNA sequences with the same CDR3.

General study outcomes and caveats: How much clinical and demographic metadata was included differed by source and by participant, and the metadata was provided uncurated.

The sequence links TRBV19 to TRBJ1-5, with 8 middle bases fitting TRBD1. This TCR was sampled from a woman aged 45-65 years with acute or convalescent COVID-19. The sample consisted of peripheral blood. The CDR3 amino acid sequence is: CASSIGTGGQPQHF. The DNA is as follows: TGTGCCAGTAGTATCGGTACAGGGGGTCAGCCCCAGCATTTT.